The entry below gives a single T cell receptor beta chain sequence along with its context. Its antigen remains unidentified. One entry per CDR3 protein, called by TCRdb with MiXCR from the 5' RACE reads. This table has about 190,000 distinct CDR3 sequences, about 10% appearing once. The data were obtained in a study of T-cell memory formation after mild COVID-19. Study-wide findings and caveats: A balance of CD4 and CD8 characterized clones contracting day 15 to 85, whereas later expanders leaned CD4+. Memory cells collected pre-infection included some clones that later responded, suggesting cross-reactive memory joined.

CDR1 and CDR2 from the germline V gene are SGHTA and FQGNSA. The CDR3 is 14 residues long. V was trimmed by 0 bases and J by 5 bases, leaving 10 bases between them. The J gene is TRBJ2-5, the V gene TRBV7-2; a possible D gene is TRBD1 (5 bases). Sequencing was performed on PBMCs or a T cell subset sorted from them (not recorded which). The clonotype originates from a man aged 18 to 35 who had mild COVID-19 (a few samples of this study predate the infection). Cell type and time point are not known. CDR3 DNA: TGTGCCAGCAGCTTAGCGCAGGGTCGGGAGACCCAGTACTTC. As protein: CASSLAQGRETQYF.